The rows below give T cell receptor beta chains drawn from one sample of a study of T cell responses to AZD1222 COVID-19 vaccine. Some clones are missing from TCRdb's copy, which holds only in-frame ones; the method was immunoSEQ multiplex PCR. The sample holds some 180,000 clones, approximately 91% seen once. Sequenced material: peripheral blood, taken 28 days after the second AZD1222 dose. These receptors came from an adult who received the AZD1222 COVID-19 vaccine. Each CDR3 is given with its conserved first and last residue.

TRBJ2-5 TRBV5-5 CASSFAAVPGAGETQYF
TRBJ1-2 TRBV5-4 CASSFKSGQDRGRGYTF
TRBJ1-6 TRBV4-1 CASSQEGLRSSYNSPLHF
TRBJ1-6 TRBV5-1 CASSLAGGSSSSYNSPLHF
TRBJ1-2 TRBV25-1 CASSEELRQGSRRSGYTF
TRBJ2-5 TRBV9 CASSVGQGLETQYF
TRBJ1-1 TRBV23-1 CASSQDDPNTEAFF
TRBJ2-1 TRBV27 CASRIQGREQFF
TRBJ1-1 TRBV11-3 CASSDGTGGNTEAFF
TRBJ2-2 TRBV4-2 CASSQDWGGQNTGELFF
TRBJ1-2 TRBV6-6 CASLLAQGKRNGYTF
TRBJ1-1 TRBV5-6 CASSLNRLNTEAFF
TRBJ2-7 TRBV2 CASAGQTYEQYF
TRBJ1-5 TRBV6-1 CASSDRQGARQPQHF
TRBJ2-3 TRBV5-1 CASKRAGGPTDTQYF
TRBJ2-7 TRBV13 CASSLVEGEQYF
TRBJ2-2 TRBV5-1 CASSQGNTGELFF
TRBJ1-2 TRBV7-2 CASRGEGLYGYTF
TRBJ1-5 TRBV19 CASSIERDNQPQHF
TRBJ1-2 TRBV1 CTSSQLGPFYGYTF
TRBJ1-6 TRBV10-3 CAIRGPPENSPLHF
TRBJ2-3 TRBV18 CASSPHPASTDTQYF
TRBJ2-6 TRBV30 CAWRVREVSGANVLTF
TRBJ1-5 TRBV28 CASRLGGGGQPQHF
TRBJ2-1 TRBV4-3 CASSPGTGGYEQFF
TRBJ2-2 TRBV9 CASTPTTGELFF
TRBJ2-7 TRBV7-9 CASSPDTSRQYF
TRBJ1-6 TRBV7-2 CASSPPGVGNSPLHF
TRBJ2-7 TRBV4-1 CASSVHPGQGADEQYF
TRBJ1-5 TRBV12-3/TRBV12-4 CASSLLNQPQHF
TRBJ2-5 TRBV6-5 CASSPGGAQYF
TRBJ1-2 TRBV2 CASSARTGSYGYTF
TRBJ2-7 TRBV5-1 CASSDPGGTDEQYF
TRBJ2-3 TRBV9 CASSVGRTVYPDTQYF
TRBJ2-3 TRBV25-1 CASSGIAGGTQYF
TRBJ2-2 TRBV6-2/TRBV6-3 CASSLGQGIGELFF
TRBJ2-7 TRBV6-5 CASSYDAGSYEQYF
TRBJ2-5 TRBV18 CASSPGGGETQYF
TRBJ2-3 TRBV7-2 CASSYTGGRADTQYF
TRBJ2-1 TRBV25-1 CASSESLAAPNEQFF
TRBJ2-2 TRBV6-5 CASSLSFAGELFF
TRBJ2-7 TRBV11-2 CASSHSGNYEQYF
TRBJ2-7 TRBV7-6 CASSILGTGNEGQYF
TRBJ1-2 TRBV7-9 CASSLAETGGGYGYTF
TRBJ2-2 TRBV24-1 CATSDPITGELFF
TRBJ2-7 TRBV7-9 CASSLGGRGPYEQYF
TRBJ2-3 TRBV7-2 CASSFWTGGADTQYF
TRBJ2-5 TRBV13 CASSLRRGELQETQYF